Listed here is a single T cell receptor beta chain. Its target is not known. The source of the sample is a study of cytomegalovirus exposure and HLA in healthy donors. Study-wide findings and caveats: The TCR clusters that emerged in the first cohort tended, a later analysis found, to co-occur in the 120 or so validation repertoires. Listed as cytomegalovirus-associated were 150 or so TCR beta chains.

The V and J ends lost 1 base and 4 bases respectively, with 13 bases between them. The CDR3 spans 14 residues. Germline lookup yields CDR1 SQVTM and CDR2 ANQGSEA. This table comes from immunoSEQ multiplex PCR, and its TCRdb copy is limited to in-frame clones, with some not included. Here the sample spans 200,000 or so clones, 83% being singletons. This receptor was identified in a woman aged 18-29 years in good health and CMV-seronegative. This chain links TRBV29-1 with TRBJ1-1; D gene unclear. The source material was PBMCs. Here the CDR3 reads CSVEGAVLGTEAFF. CDR3 coding DNA: TGCAGCGTTGAAGGTGCGGTTTTGGGCACTGAAGCTTTCTTT.